This T cell receptor (beta chain) comes out of a study of neurological immune-mediated disorders. cDNA was made by 5'RACE with 10-nucleotide random UMIs. TCRdb recomputed calls from the 5' RACE reads with MiXCR, one row per CDR3 protein. The sample holds tens of thousands of distinct CDR3 sequences; around 6% are singletons and the top ten take over 2%. Sorted libraries came from 1 million CD4+ or CD8+ T cells. This clonotype was counted at least ten times. This receptor was obtained from a woman in her forties or fifties in good health. Sequenced: CD4+ T cells from blood.

The CDR3 DNA reads as TGCAGTGCTAGAACCGGGACTCGTTCCTACGAGCAGTACTTC. It is translated as CSARTGTRSYEQYF. The genes are TRBV20-1 and TRBJ2-7; D possibly corresponds to TRBD2 (6 bases). This CDR3 has 14 residues. Germline values: CDR1 DFQATT, CDR2 SNEGSKA (reference sequence). V was clipped by 2 bases and J by 1 base, with 12 bases between them.